The next 9 T cell receptor beta chains were all read from a single sample in a study of T cell clonality in common variable immunodeficiency (dated by TCRdb to between 2015 and 2017). Libraries were prepared through the immunoSEQ multiplex PCR assay. What TCRdb holds here is the immuneACCESS table cut down to in-frame rearrangements. Part of the clones is not present; checked against another copy, under half of the missing clones reflect an unresolved V gene, and the others are unexplained. This sample shows some 38,000 clones, and none of them turns up only once. The ten largest clones take up approximately 1% of the sample. The sequencing input was peripheral blood mononuclear cells. The receptors come from a person aged 18 to 75 in good health.

This clone was seen at least ten times. The CDR3 goes on 3 residues after the read ends, and that part is filled in from the germline J gene. The chain links TRBV19 to TRBJ2-7; 8 bases fit TRBD2. There are 16 residues in the CDR3. With 6 bases clipped from V and 2 bases from J, the junction kept 12 bases outside the gene matches. CDR1 LNHDA and CDR2 SQIVND come from the germline V gene (reference sequence). CDR3 loop: CASRGPLAAGAYEQYF. The CDR3 DNA, read in part, is TGTGCCAGTAGGGGACCCCTAGCAGCGGGAGCCTACGAG.

This clone was seen ten or more times. The read stops 3 residues short of the end of the CDR3; the missing end is completed from the germline J gene. The J gene is TRBJ2-5, the V gene TRBV7-9, with a weak D call TRBD1 (6 bases). This CDR3 comprises 13 residues. V was pared by 5 bases and J by 5 bases, with 12 bases between. Germline lookup yields CDR1 SEHNR and CDR2 FQNEAQ (reference sequence). The CDR3 is CASSRTERETQYF. The DNA read from the CDR3 is TGTGCCAGCAGCAGGACAGAAAGGGAGACC. Using reference TRBV7-9 and TRBJ2-5 for the parts outside the CDR3, the full variable domain is DTGVSQNPRHKITKRGQNVTFRCDPISEHNRLYWYRQTLGQGPEFLTYFQNEAQLEKSRLLSDRFSAERPKGSFSTLEIQRTEQGDSAMYLCASSRTERETQYFGPGTRLLVL.

Many counts were recorded for this clone. The CDR3 bases that were read are TGTGCCAGCAGCCATTTCCAGACATCGCTGAACACTGAA. It codes for CASSHFQTSLNTE. From start to end, the CDR3 is CASSHFQTSLNTEAFF. V is TRBV14 and J is TRBJ1-1; D not resolved. The sequence runs out 3 residues before the end of the CDR3; the remainder is reconstructed from the germline J gene. Germline CDR1 is SGHDN and CDR2 is FVKESK. This CDR3 has 16 amino acids. The V end lost 3 bases, the J end lost 0 bases, and 14 bases lay between the germline ends.

This clone appeared many times. The CDR3 extends 3 residues past the end of the read, so its final part is completed from the germline J gene. The V call is TRBV20-1, the J call TRBJ2-5, with 13 bases lining up with TRBD2. Per germline, CDR1 DFQATT and CDR2 SNEGSKA (reference sequence). Trimming cost V 5 bases and J 4 bases; bases outside gene matches: 4. The CDR3 contains 14 residues. CDR3 amino acids: CSAGRLAGGETQYF. CDR3 bases read: TGCAGTGCTGGAAGACTAGCGGGAGGAGAGACC.

This clone appeared many times. The CDR3 is cut off 3 residues early in the read; its end comes from the germline J gene. This sample also contains other DNA sequences that code for the same CDR3. This chain joins TRBV18 and TRBJ2-1; D ambiguous. The CDR3 covers 16 residues. The V end lost 0 bases, the J end lost 5 bases, and 14 bases lay between the germline ends. CDR1 and CDR2 from the germline V gene are KGHSH and LQKENI. This CDR3 reads CASSPPSAEIHNEQFF. CDR3 DNA, as far as it was read: TGTGCCAGCTCACCACCTTCCGCGGAAATTCACAATGAG.

Concerning this clone: The missing CDR3 end, 3 residues past where the read stops, is filled in from the germline J gene. The V call is TRBV18, the J call TRBJ2-3, with TRBD1 identical over 11 bases. The junction had 7 bases not matched to a gene; V was cut back by 4 bases and J by 4 bases. Germline V gene data show CDR1 as KGHSH and CDR2 as LQKENI. The CDR3 covers 16 residues. The part of the CDR3 DNA that was read is TGTGCCAGCTCACAGGACAGGGGGCGCCGGGCAGATACG. The encoded protein is CASSQDRGRRADT. The complete CDR3 reads CASSQDRGRRADTQYF.

Ten or more counts support this clone. The CDR3 goes on 3 residues after the read ends, and that part is filled in from the germline J gene. The chain is built from TRBV4-1 and TRBJ2-1; 8 bases fit TRBD2. From germline, CDR1 is MGHRA and CDR2 YSYEKL. The CDR3 contains 15 residues. Trimming took 4 bases from V and 7 from J; bases not matched to a gene: 9. The covered CDR3 bases are TGCGCCAGCAGCCCCCCGGGACTAGGATATAATGAG. It specifies CASSPPGLGYNE. The full-length CDR3 reads as CASSPPGLGYNEQFF.

In its sample, this clone was seen many times. The covered CDR3 bases are TGTGCCAGCAGTTTAGCGCAGAGCTTGAGGGGCTATGGC. It encodes CASSLAQSLRGYG. The whole CDR3 is CASSLAQSLRGYGYTF. The chain couples TRBV12-3 or TRBV12-4 to TRBJ1-2, with a tentative D call TRBD1 (5 bases). The CDR3 is cut off 3 residues early in the read; its end comes from the germline J gene. The CDR3 runs to 16 residues. The germline V and J ends were trimmed by 0 bases and 4 bases, with 15 bases remaining between them.

Many counts were recorded for this clone. The CDR3 is cut off 3 residues early in the read; its end comes from the germline J gene. V usage is TRBV18 and J usage is TRBJ2-7; D remains ambiguous. This CDR3 is 13 amino acids long. The germline V gene encodes CDR1 KGHSH and CDR2 LQKENI. V gave up 3 bases and J gave up 3 bases, with 9 bases separating them. The CDR3 sequence: CASSPPNSYEQYF. Incomplete CDR3 DNA: TGTGCCAGCTCACCCCCGAACAGCTACGAG.